This T cell receptor (beta chain) was sequenced for a study of OX40 agonist ivuxolimab in advanced cancers. About the full investigation: The costimulatory receptor OX40 (CD134) was targeted by ivuxolimab, a fully human IgG2 agonistic monoclonal antibody. Intravenous ivuxolimab was administered to patients every 2 weeks at six dose levels: 0.01, 0.1, 0.3, 1.5, 3 and 10 mg/kg. Among the roughly 52 dose-escalation patients, about 20 had hepatocellular carcinoma, approximately 15 melanoma, 9 renal cell carcinoma and 9 head and neck cancer. A male proportion of roughly 80% and a mean age of approximately 62 years, ranging from 23 to 79, were recorded for the dose-escalation cohort. Patients were allowed to have had prior anti-PD-1, anti-PD-L1 or anti-CTLA-4 therapy, and 30% to 40% of the dose-escalation patients had previously received checkpoint inhibitors. Partial responses occurred in three dose-escalation patients: two with cutaneous melanoma and one with hepatocellular carcinoma. The point of sequencing TCRbeta in the periphery was to test whether ivuxolimab changed TCR sequence diversity and drove clonal T-cell expansion. The monotherapy dose-escalation portion (N ≈ 52 patients) of the phase I ivuxolimab trial is reported in the paper. Broad study findings and their caveats: After ivuxolimab, CD8+ T cells had more expanded clones than CD4+ T cells on average. At doses of 0.1 to 3.0 mg/kg, clonal expansion of both CD4+ and CD8+ blood T cells was observed from baseline to week 6. Partial responders in the 0.1-3.0 mg/kg groups had among the lowest normalized peripheral clonal expansion, especially among CD8+ T cells. Which antigens the clonally expanded peripheral T cells were specific for was not determined. Low levels of normalized T-cell clonal expansion were also seen in some nonresponding patients.

This clone was seen once. The target of this receptor is not known. There are no base qualities to consult, and no much larger clone falls within one base. Inclusive of the bounding cysteine and phenylalanine, the CDR3 is 11 residues long. Solely the CDR3 DNA is kept, with 33 bases framed from the first base. CDR1 and CDR2 are read off the germline V gene as SQVTM and ANQGSEA. For sequencing of the TCRbeta CDR3 region, genomic DNA was extracted from the sorted cells. TCRbeta CDR3 regions were sequenced using the immunoSEQ Assay. TCRdb obtained this table from immuneACCESS and retained in-frame rearrangements with V and J assigned. These tables miss some clones; where compared with another copy, unresolved V genes account for less than half of the shortfall, and the remainder is unexplained. In this sample the table shows fewer than 90,000 clones, roughly 86% of which occur a single time. About 2.6% of the sample comes from the top ten.

Patients with a history of autoimmune disease or receiving systemic immunosuppression were excluded from the trial. Peripheral blood for TCR sequencing was collected from all dose cohorts at baseline, on cycle 4 day 1, and on cycle 7 day 1. The samples were taken from a phase I, first-in-human, multicenter, open-label dose-escalation trial of ivuxolimab. The trial enrolled adults with locally advanced or metastatic head and neck squamous cell, hepatocellular, melanoma or renal cell carcinoma. Before TCR sequencing, CD4+ T cells and CD8+ T cells were sorted from peripheral blood as separate populations.

The chain employs TRBV29-1 and TRBJ1-2; TRBD1 is a possible D gene, resting on 6 matching bases. This specimen was CD4+ or CD8+ T cells sorted from blood, taken in a trial of the OX40 agonist ivuxolimab. The receptor's source is an adult with an advanced solid tumor such as melanoma, head and neck, liver or kidney cancer. The DNA sequence is TGCAGTTCGAGGGGGGACTATGGCTACACCTTC. This yields the protein CSSRGDYGYTF.